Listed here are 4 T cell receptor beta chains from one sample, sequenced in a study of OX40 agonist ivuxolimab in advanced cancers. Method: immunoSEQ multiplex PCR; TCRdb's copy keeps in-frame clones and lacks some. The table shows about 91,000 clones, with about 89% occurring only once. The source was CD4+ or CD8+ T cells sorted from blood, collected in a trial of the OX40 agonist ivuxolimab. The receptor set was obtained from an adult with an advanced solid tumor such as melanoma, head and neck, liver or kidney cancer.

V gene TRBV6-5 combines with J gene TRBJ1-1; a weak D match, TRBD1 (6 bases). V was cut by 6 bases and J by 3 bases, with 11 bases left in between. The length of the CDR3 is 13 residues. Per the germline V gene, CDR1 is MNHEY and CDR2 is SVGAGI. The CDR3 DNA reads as TGTGCCAGCAGAGCGGACAGCTACACTGAAGCTTTCTTT. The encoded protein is CASRADSYTEAFF.

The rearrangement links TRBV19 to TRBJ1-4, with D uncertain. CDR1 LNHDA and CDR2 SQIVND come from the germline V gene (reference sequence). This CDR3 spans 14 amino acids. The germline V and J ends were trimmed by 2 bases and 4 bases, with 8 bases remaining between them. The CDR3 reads CASSISGINEKLFF. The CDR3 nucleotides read TGTGCCAGTAGTATAAGTGGTATTAATGAAAAACTGTTTTTT.

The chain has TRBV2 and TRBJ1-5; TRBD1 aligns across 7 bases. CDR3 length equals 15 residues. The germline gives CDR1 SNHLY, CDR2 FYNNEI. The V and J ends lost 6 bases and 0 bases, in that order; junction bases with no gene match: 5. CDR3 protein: CASSRDRNSNQPQHF. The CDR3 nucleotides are TGTGCCAGCAGCCGGGACAGAAATAGCAATCAGCCCCAGCATTTT.

CDR3 protein: CASRRQGAGNTIYF. CDR3 nucleotide sequence: TGTGCCAGCAGAAGACAGGGGGCTGGAAACACCATATATTTT. The chain combines TRBV5-6 with TRBJ1-3; 9 nucleotides agree with TRBD1. The germline V gene encodes CDR1 SGHDT and CDR2 YYEEEE. This CDR3 is built from 14 residues. After removal of 5 bases from V and 2 bases from J, the junction contained 2 bases not matched to a gene. The variable domain in full, completed from reference TRBV5-6 and TRBJ1-3, reads DAGVTQSPTHLIKTRGQQVTLRCSPKSGHDTVSWYQQALGQGPQFIFQYYEEEERQRGNFPDRFSGHQFPNYSSELNVNALLLGDSALYLCASRRQGAGNTIYFGEGSWLTVV.